The 31 T cell receptor beta chains given below trace back to one sample, sequenced in a study of blood T cells in healthy people across ages (dated by TCRdb to about 2015). The library came from 5' RACE. The sample was run on an Illumina HiSeq 2500. A second about 7 to 12 cycle PCR used a sample-barcoded 5' primer and a J-beta primer mix. The public reads were reprocessed in TCRdb via fastp at Q25 and MiXCR, keeping in-frame beta chains. Each CDR3 protein appears once, grouped with its most common genes and DNA. The sample table records approximately 810,000 distinct CDR3 sequences; less than 35% of these occur just once. The ten most abundant clones make up around a sixth of the sample. Sequencing was performed on blood. These receptors came from a woman older than 75 in good health.

This clonotype was counted many times. The chain carries TRBV29-1 and TRBJ1-2, with 8 bases lining up with TRBD1. CDR3 size: 12 residues. Trimming cost V 4 bases and J 5 bases; bases outside gene matches: 3. The germline gives CDR1 SQVTM, CDR2 ANQGSEA. The CDR3, as DNA: TGCAGCGTTGGACAGGGGCAATATGGCTACACCTTC. This codes for CSVGQGQYGYTF.

The gene calls are TRBV5-1 and TRBJ2-2; D unresolved. CDR1 and CDR2 (germline): SGHRS, YFSETQ. The V end was cut by 0 bases, the J end by 0 bases, with 6 bases between. The CDR3 spans 15 residues. In DNA, the CDR3 is TGCGCCAGCAGCTTGGTTCAGTCGAACACCGGGGAGCTGTTTTTT. It codes for CASSLVQSNTGELFF.

This clonotype was observed at least ten times. V usage is TRBV27 and J usage is TRBJ2-1; 9 nucleotides agree with TRBD1. The CDR3 covers 14 residues. Germline V gene data show CDR1 as MNHEY and CDR2 as SMNVEV (reference sequence). V shed 6 bases and J 7 bases; nucleotides not matched to a gene: 7. CDR3 protein: CASSRDRAINEQFF. As DNA, the CDR3 is TGTGCCAGCAGCCGGGACAGGGCAATAAATGAGCAGTTCTTC.

This clonotype was seen only a few times. This chain connects TRBV2 to TRBJ2-3; 8 bases map to TRBD2. Trimming cost V 11 bases and J 9 bases; bases outside gene matches: 16. The CDR3 has 14 amino acids. Germline V CDR1 and CDR2: SNHLY, FYNNEI. The CDR3 DNA reads as TGTGCCGGCACGGGGGGGCCGTCAAAGGGGACGCAGTATTTT. As protein: CAGTGGPSKGTQYF.

This chain uses TRBV7-2 with TRBJ1-4; no firm D call. The CDR3 is 16 residues long. Trimming took off 2 bases at V and 4 bases at J, with 14 bases between the two ends. Germline V gene sequence: CDR1 SGHTA, CDR2 FQGNSA. The CDR3 spells CASSLSPSGNNEKLFF. The DNA for the CDR3 is TGTGCCAGCAGCTTAAGCCCCTCTGGAAATAATGAAAAACTGTTTTTT. Variable domain in full (rest from reference TRBV7-2 and TRBJ1-4): GAGVSQSPSNKVTEKGKDVELRCDPISGHTALYWYRQSLGQGLEFLIYFQGNSAPDKSGLPSDRFSAERTGGSVSTLTIQRTQQEDSAVYLCASSLSPSGNNEKLFFGSGTQLSVL.

The chain employs TRBV19 and TRBJ1-1, with D possibly matching TRBD1 (6 bases). Per germline, CDR1 LNHDA and CDR2 SQIVND (reference sequence). This CDR3 has 14 residues. With 6 bases removed from V and 4 bases from J, the gap between germline ends came to 15 bases. CDR3 in DNA: TGTGCCAGTAGATCGGACAGCATGAGCACTGAAGCTTTCTTT. Translated, it gives CASRSDSMSTEAFF.

The CDR3 DNA follows: TGTGCCAGCAGCCTTCAAAGTAATACGAATGAAAAACTGTTTTTT. Translation: CASSLQSNTNEKLFF. The chain carries TRBV3-1 and TRBJ1-4; no firm D call. Germline V gives CDR1 LGHDT, CDR2 YNNKEL (reference sequence). Trimming pared 4 bases from V and 5 bases from J, leaving 14 bases between. The CDR3 length is 15 residues.

The chain has TRBV5-1 and TRBJ2-7, with a possible D match to TRBD1 (5 bases). Germline V gene lookup returns CDR1 SGHRS and CDR2 YFSETQ. This CDR3 is built from 14 residues. Deletions cut 4 bases from V and 0 bases from J, with 11 bases between. In nucleotides, the CDR3 is TGCGCCAGCAGCACAGGAGAGAGCTCCTACGAGCAGTACTTC. Encoded protein: CASSTGESSYEQYF.

This clonotype was recorded at least ten times. This sequence joins TRBV11-2 and TRBJ1-2, with D uncertain. The V end lost 1 base, the J end lost 4 bases, and 19 bases lay between the germline ends. The CDR3 contains 17 residues. Germline V gene sequence: CDR1 SGHAT, CDR2 FQNNGV. The CDR3 nucleotides read TGTGCCAGCAGCTTAGCTCTTAGTGGAAGTCGCAGCTATGGCTACACCTTC. Residues: CASSLALSGSRSYGYTF. Supplemented by reference TRBV11-2 and TRBJ1-2, the full variable domain reads EAGVAQSPRYKIIEKRQSVAFWCNPISGHATLYWYQQILGQGPKLLIQFQNNGVVDDSQLPKDRFSAERLKGVDSTLKIQPAKLEDSAVYLCASSLALSGSRSYGYTFGSGTRLTVV.

With respect to this clonotype: An end of the junction differs from the germline gene, which may be a read error. The chain's CDR3 is CSVFSLITGERFF. In DNA, the CDR3 is TGCAGCGTTTTCTCGTTAATCACCGGGGAGCGGTTTTTT. The chain recombines TRBV29-1 with TRBJ2-2; possible D gene TRBD2, 5 bases. The germline CDR1 and CDR2 sequences are SQVTM and ANQGSEA. There are 13 residues in the CDR3.

This clonotype was picked up many times. The V call is TRBV5-1, the J call TRBJ1-5, with 8 bases matching TRBD1. CDR3 length: 15 amino acids. V dropped 0 bases and J dropped 6; count of bases not matched to a gene: 5. Germline values: CDR1 SGHRS, CDR2 YFSETQ. DNA of the CDR3: TGCGCCAGCAGCTTGGATACAGGGGGGCGTCAGCCCCAGCATTTT. Amino acids: CASSLDTGGRQPQHF.

On this clonotype itself: This may be a read error, as it is one base from a much larger clone. The chain employs TRBV25-1 and TRBJ2-4; D gene unclear. Germline values: CDR1 MGHDK, CDR2 SYGVNS. The CDR3 is 11 amino acids. Trimming shortened V by 7 bases and J by 13 bases, and 14 bases separated the two germline ends. The CDR3 nucleotides read TGTGCCAGCACAAAGACGCACGGGCAGTACTTC. This translates into CASTKTHGQYF.

There are many counts of this clonotype. The rearrangement links TRBV6-6 to TRBJ2-5, with 9 bases lining up with TRBD2. Germline V lookup: CDR1 MNHNY, CDR2 SVGAGI (reference sequence). The CDR3 sequence is 13 residues long. Losses at the gene ends were 7 bases for V and 5 bases for J; bases not matched to a gene: 5. This chain's CDR3 is CASTLAGWETQYF. As DNA, the CDR3 is TGTGCCAGCACTCTAGCGGGGTGGGAGACCCAGTACTTC.

This clonotype was counted at least ten times. The chain combines TRBV9 with TRBJ2-7, with D unclear. V was cut by 2 bases and J by 6 bases, with 15 bases left in between. The CDR3 is made up of 14 amino acids. The germline V gene has CDR1 SGDLS and CDR2 YYNGEE. The DNA of the CDR3 is TGTGCCAGCAGCGTGTACTCGACCATCTCCGAGCAGTACTTC. This gives the protein CASSVYSTISEQYF. The entire variable domain, with the rest obtained from reference TRBV9 and TRBJ2-7, is as follows: DSGVTQTPKHLITATGQRVTLRCSPRSGDLSVYWYQQSLDQGLQFLIQYYNGEERAKGNILERFSAQQFPDLHSELNLSSLELGDSALYFCASSVYSTISEQYFGPGTRLTVT.

This clonotype was found many times. This sequence joins TRBV7-2 and TRBJ2-4, with 7 positions matching TRBD2. V shed 1 base, J shed 10 bases, and the junction held 7 bases outside the gene matches. From germline, CDR1 is SGHTA and CDR2 FQGNSA. The CDR3 has 14 amino acids. The CDR3 reads CASSLVLNGGIQYF. CDR3 bases: TGTGCCAGCAGCTTAGTACTAAACGGGGGGATTCAGTACTTC.

A few counts support this clonotype. The J gene is TRBJ2-7, the V gene TRBV6-1; the D gene is possibly TRBD1 (5 bases). This CDR3 comprises 15 residues. V was trimmed by 1 base and J by 3 bases, leaving 13 bases between them. Per germline, CDR1 MNHNS and CDR2 SASEGT. This CDR3 reads CASSEGAGWFYEQYF. The CDR3 DNA reads as TGTGCCAGCAGTGAAGGGGCAGGGTGGTTCTACGAGCAGTACTTC.

The V call is TRBV20-1, the J call TRBJ2-7; D remains unclear. The CDR3 totals 11 residues. V was trimmed by 3 bases and J by 3 bases, leaving 6 bases between them. Looked up from germline, CDR1 is DFQATT and CDR2 is SNEGSKA (reference sequence). CDR3 sequence (DNA): TGCAGTGCTAGTTTTTTCTACGAGCAGTACTTC. This gives the protein CSASFFYEQYF.

The chain has TRBV27 and TRBJ2-2; 8 bases agree with TRBD2. V was clipped by 3 bases and J by 4 bases; unmatched bases: 1. The germline V gene encodes CDR1 MNHEY and CDR2 SMNVEV (reference sequence). This CDR3 is built from 14 residues. CDR3 sequence reads: CASSFTSGTGELFF. DNA of the CDR3: TGTGCCAGCAGTTTTACTAGCGGCACCGGGGAGCTGTTTTTT.

This chain connects TRBV20-1 to TRBJ2-1, with D perhaps given as TRBD1 or TRBD2 (6 bases each). With 3 bases removed from V and 12 bases from J, the gap between germline ends came to 21 bases. The CDR3 has 14 residues. The germline V gene has CDR1 DFQATT and CDR2 SNEGSKA (reference sequence). The CDR3 DNA sequence: TGCAGTGCTAGCGTAAACGGGGGCCGCCCGGGGCAGTTCTTC. Residues: CSASVNGGRPGQFF.

The chain joins TRBV5-8 to TRBJ1-5, with a tentative D call TRBD1 (5 bases). V lost 3 bases and J 2 bases, leaving 18 bases between the germline ends. This CDR3 comprises 17 residues. Germline loops: CDR1 SGHTS, CDR2 YDEGEE. CDR3 nucleotides: TGTGCCAGCAGCTCTACCGGTAGGGGATTCGGCAATCAGCCCCAGCATTTT. It encodes CASSSTGRGFGNQPQHF.

Details on this clonotype: With a much larger clone just one base away, this may be a read error. The V call is TRBV5-5, the J call TRBJ1-5, with a tentative D call TRBD1 (6 bases). Trimming left V 7 bases short and J 6 bases short, with 20 bases between. There are 15 residues in the CDR3. CDR1 is SGHKS, CDR2 YYEKEE, per germline (reference sequence). The CDR3 bases are TGTGCCAGCGGCATTCAGGGGATTTACGGTCAGCCCCAGCATTTT. It encodes CASGIQGIYGQPQHF.

This clonotype was detected many times. The chain carries TRBV6-2 or TRBV6-3 and TRBJ2-1; tentative D call: TRBD1 (6 bases). Trimming took 2 bases from V and 1 from J, leaving 12 bases between them. CDR3 length equals 16 residues. Per the germline V gene, CDR1 is MNHEY and CDR2 is SVGEGT. DNA of the CDR3: TGTGCCAGCAGTTACCCCGTTAGGGGGTCCTACAATGAGCAGTTCTTC. Protein sequence: CASSYPVRGSYNEQFF.

This clonotype was seen at least ten times. The V and J genes are TRBV12-3 or TRBV12-4 and TRBJ1-5; no clear D. This CDR3 is 15 amino acids long. Trimming removed 3 bases at V and 7 bases at J, with 16 bases between. The CDR3 spells CASSFSRTSGQPQHF. The CDR3 bases are TGTGCCAGCAGTTTTTCCAGGACCTCGGGGCAGCCCCAGCATTTT.

This clonotype was counted ten times or more. CDR3 nucleotide sequence: TGTGCCAGCAGTTACTCCGAGGCGGGGGGGCGTTGGTTTGGAGAGACCCAGTACTTC. This gives the protein CASSYSEAGGRWFGETQYF. This chain links TRBV6-5 with TRBJ2-5; TRBD2 matches 9 bases. This CDR3 is built from 19 residues. V gave up 0 bases and J gave up 4 bases; unmatched junction bases: 15. In germline, CDR1 is MNHEY, CDR2 SVGAGI.

With respect to this clonotype: This may be a read error, as it is one base from a much larger clone. The V call is TRBV6-2 or TRBV6-3, the J call TRBJ2-5; D is ambiguous. V gave up 5 bases and J gave up 3 bases, with 16 bases separating them. Germline V CDR1 and CDR2: MNHEY, SVGEGT. This CDR3 has 15 residues. CDR3 DNA sequence: TGTGCCAGCAGTCTCCTGACTGGCGTGGAAGAGACCCAGTACTTC. Encoded protein: CASSLLTGVEETQYF.

This chain links TRBV12-3 or TRBV12-4 with TRBJ2-1; 9 nucleotides agree with TRBD2. The J call is in doubt because the DNA end fits TRBJ2-7 better. The CDR3 contains 15 residues. The CDR3 DNA follows: TGTGCCAGCAGTCCCAGACTAGCGGCCTACAATGAGCAGTACTTC. It codes for CASSPRLAAYNEQYF.

Here the CDR3 reads CASSVGGGTYNEQYF. CDR3 DNA sequence: TGTGCCAGCAGCGTCGGCGGGGGGACGTACAATGAGCAGTACTTC. J is TRBJ2-5 and V is TRBV9; 8 nucleotides agree with TRBD2. The V segment lost 2 bases and the J segment 11 bases; nucleotides outside the gene matches: 14. The CDR3 consists of 15 residues. Per the germline V gene, CDR1 is SGDLS and CDR2 is YYNGEE. The full variable domain, rest sourced from reference TRBV9 and TRBJ2-5, is DSGVTQTPKHLITATGQRVTLRCSPRSGDLSVYWYQQSLDQGLQFLIQYYNGEERAKGNILERFSAQQFPDLHSELNLSSLELGDSALYFCASSVGGGTYNEQYFGPGTRLLVL.

Notes on this clonotype: This may be a read error: a much more frequent sequence differs by one nucleotide. The J gene is TRBJ1-2, the V gene TRBV9, with D hard to call. V was clipped by 0 bases and J by 0 bases, with 9 bases between them. The CDR3 totals 15 residues. Looked up from germline, CDR1 is SGDLS and CDR2 is YYNGEE. This CDR3 reads CASSVGQFANYGYTF. DNA for the CDR3: TGTGCCAGCAGCGTAGGGCAGTTTGCTAACTATGGCTACACCTTC. Drawing the rest from reference TRBV9 and TRBJ1-2, the complete variable domain is DSGVTQTPKHLITATGQRVTLRCSPRSGDLSVYWYQQSLDQGLQFLIQYYNGEERAKGNILERFSAQQFPDLHSELNLSSLELGDSALYFCASSVGQFANYGYTFGSGTRLTVV.

This clonotype was counted at least ten times. The CDR3 protein is CASSSGSPNSPLHF. Here the CDR3 DNA reads TGTGCCAGCAGTTCAGGGTCCCCCAATTCACCCCTCCACTTT. The genes are TRBV12-3 or TRBV12-4 and TRBJ1-6; TRBD1 is a possible D gene (5 bases). CDR3 size: 14 residues. V was trimmed by 4 bases and J by 7 bases, leaving 11 bases between them.

To note about this clonotype: This may arise from a read error, as a much more abundant clone is one base away. V and J are TRBV5-4 and TRBJ2-5; a possible D gene is TRBD1 (5 bases). Per the germline V gene, CDR1 is SGHNT and CDR2 is YYREEE (reference sequence). This CDR3 contains 14 residues. V lost 4 bases, J lost 2 bases, and 12 bases lay in between. The CDR3 nucleotides are TGTGCCAGCAGCATCCGGGCAGGGCAAGAGACCCAGTACTTC. It codes for CASSIRAGQETQYF.

Details on this clonotype: At one boundary the junction diverges from the germline segment, which might be a read error. J is TRBJ2-2 and V is TRBV7-8, with TRBD1 matching 8 bases. In germline, CDR1 is SGHVS, CDR2 FQNEAQ. This CDR3 region has 16 residues. The CDR3 region is CAGRQGPVANTGELFF. The CDR3 nucleotides are TGTGCCGGCAGACAGGGGCCAGTAGCGAACACCGGGGAGCTGTTTTTT.